The 29 T cell receptor beta chains below come from one sample, sequenced in a study of Ad26.COV2.S vaccination and SARS-CoV-2 variants. Sequencing used immunoSEQ multiplex PCR; TCRdb keeps in-frame clones, though not all of them. The sample shows 430,000 or so clones, about 93% of them seen only once. Documented treatment: some 20 received Ad26.COV2.S at low or high dose, single or two shots; 5 received placebo; per-sample allocation not given. At day 63 after the first vaccine or placebo injection, samples were drawn. The sequences come from peripheral blood, collected in a trial of Ad26.COV2.S vaccine versus placebo. All receptors come from a person between 18 and 65 years old who received the Ad26.COV2.S COVID-19 vaccine or a placebo.

The chain is built from TRBV30 and TRBJ1-1; 7 positions agree with TRBD1. The germline gives CDR1 GTSNPN, CDR2 SVGIG (reference sequence). The CDR3 runs 14 residues. After removal of 2 bases from V and 4 bases from J, the junction contained 7 bases not matched to a gene. CDR3: CAWSKGAAATEAFF. CDR3 DNA: TGTGCCTGGAGTAAGGGGGCGGCGGCCACTGAAGCTTTCTTT. The entire variable domain, with the rest obtained from reference TRBV30 and TRBJ1-1, is as follows: SQTIHQWPATLVQPVGSPLSLECTVEGTSNPNLYWYRQAAGRGLQLLFYSVGIGQISSEVPQNLSASRPQDRQFILSSKKLLLSDSGFYLCAWSKGAAATEAFFGQGTRLTVV.

This clone showed up just once. CDR3 in amino acids: CASSGNRVGIQYF. The CDR3 DNA reads TGCGCCAGCAGTGGCAACAGGGTCGGCATTCAGTACTTC. This rearrangement joins TRBV10-1 to TRBJ2-4; maybe TRBD1 (6 bases). CDR3 size: 13 residues. V lost 4 bases and J lost 9, with 13 bases in between. The germline V gene has CDR1 WNHNN and CDR2 SYGVQD (reference sequence).

This chain's CDR3 is CASSDPGNTIYF. The DNA for the CDR3 is TGTGCCAGCAGTGATCCCGGAAACACCATATATTTT. This chain uses TRBV6-2 or TRBV6-3 with TRBJ1-3, with D uncertain. CDR1 is MNHEY, CDR2 SVGEGT, per germline. The germline V and J ends were trimmed by 5 bases and 4 bases, with 6 bases remaining between them. This CDR3 comprises 12 residues.

This chain uses TRBV7-9 with TRBJ2-2; TRBD2 is a possible D gene (6 bases). CDR1 SEHNR and CDR2 FQNEAQ come from the germline V gene (reference sequence). CDR3 length: 14 residues. Between the trimmed V and J ends, which lost 6 bases and 6 bases, there was a span of 14 bases. This CDR3 reads CASRLAVSPGELFF. Written as DNA, the CDR3 is TGTGCCAGCAGACTAGCAGTATCCCCCGGGGAGCTGTTTTTT.

CDR3 DNA: TGTGCCAGCAGCTCGCCACCCACAGATACGCAGTATTTT. Translation gives CASSSPPTDTQYF. The chain has TRBV7-2 and TRBJ2-3; no clear D. The CDR3 sequence is 13 residues long. The germline V gene encodes CDR1 SGHTA and CDR2 FQGNSA. Deletions cut 4 bases from V and 2 bases from J, with 7 bases between.

The chain joins TRBV5-1 to TRBJ1-4; D may be TRBD1 (6 bases). This CDR3 is built from 13 residues. Germline V gene data show CDR1 as SGHRS and CDR2 as YFSETQ. V lost 4 bases and J 6 bases, leaving 10 bases between the germline ends. The CDR3 bases are TGCGCCAGCAGCGGGGACACGGATGAAAAACTGTTTTTT. Amino acid sequence: CASSGDTDEKLFF.

CDR3 in amino acids: CAWSRREGYYGEAFF. The CDR3 nucleotides read TGTGCCTGGAGTCGCCGAGAGGGGTATTATGGTGAAGCTTTCTTT. The V gene is TRBV30, the J gene TRBJ1-1; TRBD1 is a possible D gene (5 bases). The V gene lost 2 bases and the J gene lost 7 bases, with 20 bases spanning the gap. The CDR3 contains 15 residues. Germline V gene sequence: CDR1 GTSNPN, CDR2 SVGIG (reference sequence). The full variable domain, completed using reference TRBV30 and TRBJ1-1, is SQTIHQWPATLVQPVGSPLSLECTVEGTSNPNLYWYRQAAGRGLQLLFYSVGIGQISSEVPQNLSASRPQDRQFILSSKKLLLSDSGFYLCAWSRREGYYGEAFFGQGTRLTVV.

The V and J genes are TRBV7-9 and TRBJ1-2, with 7 bases identical to TRBD1. CDR1 and CDR2 (germline): SEHNR, FQNEAQ (reference sequence). After removal of 5 bases from V and 1 base from J, the junction contained 13 bases not matched to a gene. This CDR3 comprises 17 residues. The DNA for the CDR3 is TGTGCCAGCAGCCGGGCCCTAGACGGACAGGTTAACTATGGCTACACCTTC. Translating it yields CASSRALDGQVNYGYTF. Supplemented by reference TRBV7-9 and TRBJ1-2, the full variable domain reads DTGVSQNPRHKITKRGQNVTFRCDPISEHNRLYWYRQTLGQGPEFLTYFQNEAQLEKSRLLSDRFSAERPKGSFSTLEIQRTEQGDSAMYLCASSRALDGQVNYGYTFGSGTRLTVV.

This sequence joins TRBV4-3 and TRBJ1-1; D not resolved. Germline CDR1 is LGHNA and CDR2 is YSLEER. V lost 1 base and J 5 bases, leaving 8 bases between the germline ends. CDR3 length equals 13 residues. The CDR3: CASSQGAGTEAFF. As DNA, the CDR3 is TGCGCCAGCAGCCAAGGAGCAGGAACTGAAGCTTTCTTT.

This clone came up once. V gene TRBV5-1 combines with J gene TRBJ2-6, with 7 bases matching TRBD2. CDR3 length: 16 amino acids. Unmatched junction bases numbered 7, after V lost 5 bases and J lost 2 bases. Germline CDR1 SGHRS, CDR2 YFSETQ. The CDR3 loop is CASRGGTAAGANVLTF. CDR3 bases: TGCGCCAGCAGGGGAGGGACCGCCGCTGGGGCCAACGTCCTGACTTTC.

The V gene is TRBV6-1, the J gene TRBJ1-3; D is unclear. Germline V gene sequence: CDR1 MNHNS, CDR2 SASEGT. The CDR3 covers 14 residues. V lost 6 bases and J 0 bases, leaving 9 bases between the germline ends. CDR3 DNA sequence: TGTGCCAGCAGGCCCGGTGGCTCTGGAAACACCATATATTTT. This gives the protein CASRPGGSGNTIYF.

The genes are TRBV6-2 or TRBV6-3 and TRBJ2-3; maybe TRBD1 (5 bases). The CDR3 is 15 residues long. Trimming removed 2 bases at V and 2 bases at J, with 11 bases between. In germline, CDR1 is MNHEY, CDR2 SVGEGT. CDR3 protein: CASSYADISTDTQYF. The CDR3 DNA follows: TGTGCCAGCAGTTACGCGGACATCTCCACAGATACGCAGTATTTT.

V is TRBV30 and J is TRBJ1-1; D remains unclear. From germline, CDR1 is GTSNPN and CDR2 SVGIG (reference sequence). V lost 5 bases and J 6 bases, leaving 4 bases between the germline ends. The length of the CDR3 is 9 residues. This CDR3 is CAWGPEAFF. CDR3 nucleotides: TGTGCCTGGGGGCCTGAAGCTTTCTTT.

The chain recombines TRBV28 with TRBJ2-1; 13 bases fit TRBD2. The J segment lost 9 bases and the V segment lost 5 bases, leaving 1 base of the junction unmatched. CDR1 MDHEN and CDR2 SYDVKM come from the germline V gene. The CDR3 is 13 residues long. The CDR3 DNA reads TGTGCCAGCAGTGGGACTAGCGGGACTGAGCAGTTCTTC. Its protein is CASSGTSGTEQFF.

V usage is TRBV6-5 and J usage is TRBJ1-1; the D gene is possibly TRBD1 (5 bases). The germline V and J ends were trimmed by 2 bases and 10 bases, with 14 bases remaining between them. This CDR3 contains 13 residues. Looked up from germline, CDR1 is MNHEY and CDR2 is SVGAGI. The CDR3 spells CASSYQGGWVAFF. Written as DNA, the CDR3 is TGTGCCAGCAGTTACCAGGGCGGGTGGGTAGCTTTCTTT.

The chain links TRBV9 to TRBJ1-2; D not certain. Trimming shortened V by 2 bases and J by 0 bases, and 11 bases separated the two germline ends. In germline, CDR1 is SGDLS, CDR2 YYNGEE. The CDR3 is 15 amino acids. CDR3 amino acids: CASSVVTVSNYGYTF. In DNA, the CDR3 is TGTGCCAGCAGCGTGGTAACAGTCTCTAACTATGGCTACACCTTC.

CDR3 residues: CASSPRGYDRAFF. DNA of the CDR3: TGTGCCAGCAGTCCAAGGGGGTACGATAGAGCTTTCTTT. This chain uses TRBV2 with TRBJ1-1; a possible D gene is TRBD1 (6 bases). CDR1 is SNHLY and CDR2 is FYNNEI in the germline V gene. The CDR3 extends over 13 amino acids. Trimming cost V 5 bases and J 10 bases, with 17 bases left between them. Looking up the rest from reference TRBV2 and TRBJ1-1 gives the full variable domain: EPEVTQTPSHQVTQMGQEVILRCVPISNHLYFYWYRQILGQKVEFLVSFYNNEISEKSEIFDDQFSVERPDGSNFTLKIRSTKLEDSAMYFCASSPRGYDRAFFGQGTRLTVV.

The CDR3 nucleotides read TGTGCCAGCAGTCACCTCAGGGAAGCTTTCTTT. Translating gives CASSHLREAFF. This chain uses TRBV6-5 with TRBJ1-1, with D unclear. This CDR3 has 11 residues. Germline CDR1 MNHEY, CDR2 SVGAGI. The V and J ends lost 5 bases and 8 bases respectively, with 9 bases between them.

The genes are TRBV28 and TRBJ1-2, with TRBD1 as a possible D gene (6 bases). The germline V gene encodes CDR1 MDHEN and CDR2 SYDVKM. V lost 4 bases to trimming and J lost 5 bases, with 17 bases between them. The CDR3 totals 15 residues. The CDR3 reads CASSSGVGGFYGYTF. CDR3 DNA sequence: TGTGCCAGCAGTTCAGGGGTGGGGGGATTTTATGGCTACACCTTC.

This clone was seen only once. V is TRBV5-6 and J is TRBJ1-4; 7 positions agree with TRBD1. Germline loops: CDR1 SGHDT, CDR2 YYEEEE. The CDR3 is 13 residues long. Unmatched junction bases numbered 5, after V lost 4 bases and J lost 8 bases. The CDR3 DNA follows: TGTGCCAGCAGCACAGACAGGGAGGAAAAACTGTTTTTT. Translation: CASSTDREEKLFF. Full variable domain (missing parts from reference TRBV5-6 and TRBJ1-4): DAGVTQSPTHLIKTRGQQVTLRCSPKSGHDTVSWYQQALGQGPQFIFQYYEEEERQRGNFPDRFSGHQFPNYSSELNVNALLLGDSALYLCASSTDREEKLFFGSGTQLSVL.

V gene TRBV14 combines with J gene TRBJ2-1; 12 bases match TRBD2. The trim removed 0 bases at V and 15 bases at J, leaving 15 bases unmatched. The CDR3 sequence is 17 residues long. Germline loops: CDR1 SGHDN, CDR2 FVKESK. The DNA for the CDR3 is TGTGCCAGCAGCCAAGAAACAGGACTAGCGGGATGGGGGAAGGTGTTCTTC. This encodes CASSQETGLAGWGKVFF.

The chain is built from TRBV7-9 and TRBJ2-5; TRBD2 matches 14 bases. CDR1 and CDR2 from the germline V gene are SEHNR and FQNEAQ (reference sequence). The trim removed 5 bases at V and 4 bases at J, leaving 6 bases unmatched. The CDR3 length is 16 residues. The CDR3 DNA is TGTGCCAGCAGCCCCGGACTAGCGGGAGGAGGAGAGACCCAGTACTTC. The encoded protein is CASSPGLAGGGETQYF.

As DNA, the CDR3 is TGTGCCAGCAGTGGTCACGGGACAGCGCAGTTCTTC. Protein product: CASSGHGTAQFF. The V gene is TRBV2, the J gene TRBJ2-1; 7 bases align to TRBD1. The V and J ends lost 4 bases and 12 bases, in that order; junction bases with no gene match: 6. Germline CDR1 SNHLY, CDR2 FYNNEI. The CDR3 has 12 residues.

The chain combines TRBV15 with TRBJ2-3; D unresolved. The germline V and J ends were trimmed by 0 bases and 3 bases, with 16 bases remaining between them. Germline V CDR1 and CDR2: LNHNV, YYDKDF (reference sequence). This CDR3 is 17 amino acids long. This CDR3 reads CATSRDGGRVYTDTQYF. CDR3 nucleotides: TGTGCCACCAGCAGAGATGGTGGTAGGGTGTATACAGATACGCAGTATTTT.

The rearrangement links TRBV6-5 to TRBJ2-1; 10 bases agree with TRBD2. Germline lookup yields CDR1 MNHEY and CDR2 SVGAGI. J gave up 6 bases and V 6 bases, and 8 bases lay outside the gene matches. This CDR3 spans 15 amino acids. In DNA, the CDR3 is TGTGCCAGCAGCCCAACTAGCGGGATTCCCAATGAGCAGTTCTTC. This encodes CASSPTSGIPNEQFF.

The chain joins TRBV7-2 to TRBJ2-1; 8 bases are shared with TRBD2. The CDR3 is made up of 17 amino acids. V was clipped by 5 bases and J by 4 bases; unmatched bases: 13. The germline V gene encodes CDR1 SGHTA and CDR2 FQGNSA. CDR3 coding DNA: TGTGCCAGCAGCAAGGCGCCCACTGCGGGAGGATACAATGAGCAGTTCTTC. It translates to CASSKAPTAGGYNEQFF.

V usage is TRBV19 and J usage is TRBJ1-6, with 7 bases lining up with TRBD1. The V and J ends lost 7 bases and 7 bases, in that order; junction bases with no gene match: 7. Looked up from germline, CDR1 is LNHDA and CDR2 is SQIVND (reference sequence). The length of the CDR3 is 14 residues. The CDR3 reads CASTRQGGNSPLHF. DNA of the CDR3: TGTGCCAGTACGAGACAGGGCGGGAATTCACCCCTCCACTTT.

This clone was counted only a few times. This chain joins TRBV5-6 and TRBJ2-1, with D possibly TRBD2 on 5 matching bases. CDR3 length equals 14 residues. In germline, CDR1 is SGHDT, CDR2 YYEEEE. Deletions cut 4 bases from V and 9 bases from J, with 17 bases between. The chain's CDR3 is CASSLVPVRGEQFF. CDR3 bases: TGTGCCAGCAGCCTAGTACCGGTACGGGGTGAGCAGTTCTTC.

The chain carries TRBV18 and TRBJ2-1; TRBD1 aligns across 7 bases. V dropped 3 bases and J dropped 5; count of bases not matched to a gene: 4. CDR1 and CDR2 (germline): KGHSH, LQKENI. The CDR3 has 14 amino acids. The CDR3 coding sequence is TGTGCCAGCTCACCCCCCGGGACAGACAATGAGCAGTTCTTC. Its translation is CASSPPGTDNEQFF.